This record concerns one T cell receptor beta chain sequence. The antigen is unknown. Sequencing used immunoSEQ multiplex PCR; TCRdb keeps in-frame clones, though not all of them. The sample carries fewer than 200,000 clones, about 90% recorded once. The data originate from a study of cytomegalovirus exposure and HLA in healthy donors. Study-level information: The use of the same platform for the 100 to 150 validation repertoires and the roughly 700 first-cohort repertoires was reported by a later analysis.

Overall study results and limits: About 150 TCR beta chains were listed as cytomegalovirus-associated. Subsequent analysis of the roughly 120 validation repertoires found a tendency for first-cohort TCR clusters to co-occur.

The CDR3 spans 15 residues. V lost 7 bases and J lost 3, with 16 bases in between. Germline values: CDR1 LNHDA, CDR2 SQIVND (reference sequence). The chain recombines TRBV19 with TRBJ1-5; D is ambiguous. The receptor's source is a woman aged 18-30 years in good health and CMV-seropositive. The sample was PBMCs. The CDR3 sequence is CASTPPGRANQPQHF. The CDR3 DNA reads TGTGCCAGTACCCCACCGGGGAGGGCCAATCAGCCCCAGCATTTT.